Detailed here is one T cell receptor (beta chain). V was pared by 1 base and J by 0 bases, with 9 bases between. Germline CDR1 LNHDA, CDR2 SQIVND (reference sequence). The CDR3 sequence is 15 residues long. The data originate from a study of blood T cell repertoires in COVID-19. Sequencing used immunoSEQ multiplex PCR; TCRdb keeps in-frame clones, though not all of them. Found here are just under 250,000 clones, more than 85% of them singletons; the top ten hold under 5%. Sequences were obtained from PBMCs or T cells enriched from blood (not recorded which). This receptor was identified in a woman in her twenties or thirties who had recovered from COVID-19. The chain recombines TRBV19 with TRBJ1-1; D remains unclear. The CDR3 is CASSIGPYMNTEAFF. For the CDR3, the DNA is TGTGCCAGTAGTATAGGGCCGTACATGAACACTGAAGCTTTCTTT.